The clone carrying this T cell receptor beta chain occurred many times. Building of the TCR beta libraries involved iRepertoire HTBI primers and Arm-PCR of CDR3 regions. TCRdb re-called the multiplex PCR reads with MiXCR, one entry per CDR3 protein. The sample records 530,000 or so distinct CDR3 sequences, roughly 16% being singletons. The data were taken from a study of regulatory T cells in long-lasting Graves disease. Between the trimmed V and J ends, which lost 1 base and 8 bases, there was a span of 12 bases. Germline-derived CDR1 and CDR2 are LGHDT and YNNKEL (reference sequence). The CDR3 runs to 14 residues. Specified time point: newly diagnosed GD, antithyroid drugs for less than 3 months. PBMCs were the source of the RNA used for TCR sequencing. The patients included were those that came from an endocrinology department in Xi'an, China. The same data also contributed to another study, on T cells in Graves' hyperthyroidism and ophthalmopathy. That investigation notes: Exclusion criteria comprised uncontrolled infection, other autoimmune disease, pregnancy or lactation. From stable hyperthyroidism, ophthalmopathy was set apart by a 13 V-J model.

Sequenced here: peripheral blood mononuclear cells (PBMCs), sampled at new diagnosis, from a patient treated with antithyroid drugs. This sequence originates from a young man with Graves disease. The chain recombines TRBV3-1 with TRBJ2-1, with D perhaps given as TRBD1 or TRBD2 (5 bases each). CDR3 loop: CASSQVGTADEQFF. In DNA form, the CDR3 reads TGTGCCAGCAGCCAAGTAGGGACCGCGGATGAGCAGTTCTTC.